Here is one T cell receptor beta chain with its context. Some clones are missing from TCRdb's copy, which holds only in-frame ones; the method was immunoSEQ multiplex PCR. The repertoire holds approximately 2,000,000 clones, with less than 95% as singletons. The CDR3 has 13 amino acids. Per germline, CDR1 MDHEN and CDR2 SYDVKM. The data derive from a study of shared clonotypes between healthy human individuals. The V gene is TRBV28, the J gene TRBJ2-7; 8 positions agree with TRBD1. The sequence derives from a man aged 18 to 29 in good health. Some clones in this sample may be carry-over from other donors' samples. Material: naive CD4+ T cells from PBMCs. Subset: CD45RA+ positively selected. Written as DNA, the CDR3 is TGTGCGACTACAGGGGGACATACGGACGAGCAGTACTTC. It yields the protein CATTGGHTDEQYF. The variable domain in full, completed from reference TRBV28 and TRBJ2-7, reads DVKVTQSSRYLVKRTGEKVFLECVQDMDHENMFWYRQDPGLGLRLIYFSYDVKMKEKGDIPEGYSVSREKKERFSLILESASTNQTSMYLCATTGGHTDEQYFGPGTRLTVT.